This entry lists 20 T cell receptor beta chains sequenced from one sample in a study of shared clonotypes between healthy human individuals. Naive CD8 cells lacked CD45RO and underwent positive selection for CCR7, leaving out terminally differentiated effector memory CD45RA+ cells. The table came from immunoSEQ multiplex PCR; TCRdb's copy has only in-frame clones and leaves some out. The data contain some 2,100,000 clones, more than 85% of them singletons. Material for sequencing was naive CD8+ T cells from PBMCs. The source is a man aged 18 to 30 in good health. Some clones in this sample may be carry-over from other donors' samples.

As regards this clone: In the same sample, other DNA sequences code for this CDR3. This chain links TRBV9 with TRBJ2-3; D unresolved. This CDR3 contains 15 residues. Trimming took 0 bases from V and 0 from J, leaving 8 bases between them. Germline V lookup: CDR1 SGDLS, CDR2 YYNGEE. The CDR3 sequence is CASSVATGSTDTQYF. The CDR3, as DNA: TGTGCCAGCAGCGTAGCTACTGGGAGCACAGATACGCAGTATTTT. Supplemented by reference TRBV9 and TRBJ2-3, the full variable domain reads DSGVTQTPKHLITATGQRVTLRCSPRSGDLSVYWYQQSLDQGLQFLIQYYNGEERAKGNILERFSAQQFPDLHSELNLSSLELGDSALYFCASSVATGSTDTQYFGPGTRLTVL.

The V gene is TRBV4-3, the J gene TRBJ2-7, with D unresolved. The germline CDR1 and CDR2 sequences are LGHNA and YSLEER. With 4 bases removed from V and 2 bases from J, the gap between germline ends came to 18 bases. The CDR3 consists of 16 residues. CDR3 in amino acids: CASSLLRQKGPYEQYF. CDR3 DNA: TGCGCCAGCAGCCTACTAAGGCAGAAGGGTCCCTACGAGCAGTACTTC.

CDR3 amino acids: CASVGVAREQYF. The CDR3 bases are TGTGCCAGCGTAGGAGTGGCTCGGGAGCAGTACTTC. The chain is built from TRBV6-5 and TRBJ2-7, with D unclear. The CDR3 covers 12 residues. Trimming stripped 8 bases from V and 7 bases from J, with 15 bases between. CDR1 is MNHEY, CDR2 SVGAGI, per germline.

This CDR3 reads CASSPTPGGTEAFF. The CDR3 nucleotides read TGTGCCAGCAGCCCAACCCCCGGGGGCACTGAAGCTTTCTTT. The V and J genes are TRBV9 and TRBJ1-1; a weak D match, TRBD1 (5 bases). This CDR3 is built from 14 residues. Germline lookup yields CDR1 SGDLS and CDR2 YYNGEE. Trimming removed 4 bases at V and 4 bases at J, with 14 bases between.

The V gene is TRBV19, the J gene TRBJ1-1; unclear D gene. The germline V gene encodes CDR1 LNHDA and CDR2 SQIVND (reference sequence). This CDR3 spans 13 amino acids. The ends were cut back, 0 bases at V and 8 bases at J, with 10 bases in the middle. DNA of the CDR3: TGTGCCAGTAGTATAGATTACGAGGAAGAAGCTTTCTTT. Translating it yields CASSIDYEEEAFF.

The J gene is TRBJ1-1, the V gene TRBV19; D might be TRBD1 (6 bases). Germline assignment: CDR1 LNHDA and CDR2 SQIVND (reference sequence). The V end lost 5 bases, the J end lost 4 bases, and 14 bases lay between the germline ends. CDR3 length: 14 amino acids. The CDR3 DNA follows: TGTGCCAGTAGTCCCGCCGACAGGACCACTGAAGCTTTCTTT. Amino acids: CASSPADRTTEAFF. The variable domain in full, with the rest retrieved from reference TRBV19 and TRBJ1-1, is DGGITQSPKYLFRKEGQNVTLSCEQNLNHDAMYWYRQDPGQGLRLIYYSQIVNDFQKGDIAEGYSVSREKKESFPLTVTSAQKNPTAFYLCASSPADRTTEAFFGQGTRLTVV.

J is TRBJ2-7 and V is TRBV4-3, with 13 bases identical to TRBD2. V lost 5 bases to trimming and J lost 2 bases; unmatched junction nucleotides: 3. CDR1 and CDR2 from the germline V gene are LGHNA and YSLEER. The CDR3 sequence is 15 residues long. CDR3 region: CASSIGLAGAYEQYF. CDR3 coding DNA: TGCGCCAGCAGCATCGGACTAGCGGGAGCCTACGAGCAGTACTTC.

This clone was counted once. V gene TRBV6-5 combines with J gene TRBJ2-3, with 10 bases fitting TRBD2. The CDR3 spans 16 residues. The germline gives CDR1 MNHEY, CDR2 SVGAGI. With 0 bases clipped from V and 6 bases from J, the junction kept 6 bases outside the gene matches. The CDR3 protein is CASSYSRASGSDTQYF. CDR3 nucleotide sequence: TGTGCCAGCAGTTACTCGAGGGCTAGCGGGAGTGATACGCAGTATTTT.

The chain carries TRBV11-2 and TRBJ2-7; perhaps D is TRBD1 or TRBD2 (5 bases each). CDR3 size: 16 residues. Trimming left V 3 bases short and J 6 bases short, with 21 bases between. Germline V gives CDR1 SGHAT, CDR2 FQNNGV. CDR3 DNA sequence: TGTGCCAGCAGCTTTGCGTCTTGGGGGATATTCAGCGAGCAGTACTTC. Protein product: CASSFASWGIFSEQYF.

This sequence joins TRBV5-6 and TRBJ2-1; D uncertain. Trimming removed 4 bases from V and 5 bases from J, with 7 bases in between. CDR3 size: 12 residues. Germline lookup yields CDR1 SGHDT and CDR2 YYEEEE. As DNA, the CDR3 is TGTGCCAGCAGCGAGATGGACAATGAGCAGTTCTTC. It codes for CASSEMDNEQFF.

This clone was recorded only once. The chain carries TRBV6-5 and TRBJ2-7, with D possibly being TRBD2 (5 bases). V lost 2 bases, J lost 5 bases, and 16 bases lay in between. The CDR3 has 15 residues. Germline CDR1 reads MNHEY; CDR2 reads SVGAGI. CDR3 in amino acids: CASSYRASGGNEQYF. The CDR3 bases are TGTGCCAGCAGTTACAGGGCGTCTGGAGGAAACGAGCAGTACTTC.

The rearrangement joins TRBV19 to TRBJ2-7; perhaps TRBD2 as D (5 bases). V dropped 6 bases and J dropped 3 bases, with 12 bases sitting between them. This CDR3 contains 13 residues. Looked up from germline, CDR1 is LNHDA and CDR2 is SQIVND (reference sequence). CDR3 residues: CASRRASFYEQYF. The CDR3 DNA sequence: TGTGCCAGTAGGAGGGCCTCGTTCTACGAGCAGTACTTC.

The chain has TRBV27 and TRBJ2-7, with TRBD1 identical over 10 bases. The CDR3 runs to 14 residues. Germline-derived CDR1 and CDR2 are MNHEY and SMNVEV (reference sequence). With V trimmed by 5 bases and J by 2 bases, 3 bases remained unmatched. The CDR3 coding sequence is TGTGCCAGCAGTCGTGGACAGGGGGCCTACGAGCAGTACTTC. As protein: CASSRGQGAYEQYF.

This clone has only one observation. The J gene is TRBJ1-1, the V gene TRBV7-2; D unclear. Trimming removed 1 base from V and 3 bases from J, with 9 bases in between. Germline assignment: CDR1 SGHTA and CDR2 FQGNSA. This CDR3 spans 14 amino acids. The DNA of the CDR3 is TGTGCCAGCAGCTTAGTACTAGCGTACACTGAAGCTTTCTTT. Its translation: CASSLVLAYTEAFF.

This clone was seen a single time. Additional DNA sequences in this sample encode the identical CDR3. V usage is TRBV4-3 and J usage is TRBJ2-7; D might be TRBD2 (5 bases). CDR1 and CDR2 from the germline V gene are LGHNA and YSLEER. V shed 1 base and J shed 2 bases, with 9 bases lying between them. The CDR3 consists of 14 residues. The CDR3 region is CASSQGVGAYEQYF. CDR3 DNA: TGCGCCAGCAGCCAAGGCGTGGGAGCCTACGAGCAGTACTTC.

On this clone itself: Other DNA sequences in this specimen translate into the identical CDR3. This chain connects TRBV5-6 to TRBJ2-7; D call uncertain. V was pared by 0 bases and J by 7 bases, with 5 bases between. Germline CDR1 reads SGHDT; CDR2 reads YYEEEE. This CDR3 has 11 amino acids. The CDR3 sequence: CASSLALEQYF. In nucleotides, the CDR3 is TGTGCCAGCAGCTTGGCGCTGGAGCAGTACTTC.

V usage is TRBV9 and J usage is TRBJ2-3; 9 bases align to TRBD2. From germline, CDR1 is SGDLS and CDR2 YYNGEE. This CDR3 spans 15 amino acids. Unmatched junction bases numbered 5, after V lost 4 bases and J lost 2 bases. CDR3 protein: CASSPGLAITDTQYF. In DNA, the CDR3 is TGTGCCAGCAGCCCGGGACTAGCTATCACAGATACGCAGTATTTT.

V gene TRBV6-5 combines with J gene TRBJ1-2; no definite D call. Per the germline V gene, CDR1 is MNHEY and CDR2 is SVGAGI. The CDR3 is 14 amino acids. Between the trimmed V and J ends, which lost 4 bases and 8 bases, there was a span of 17 bases. CDR3 nucleotide sequence: TGTGCCAGCAGTTCCATCCCCGGTAGGATGGGCTACACCTTC. Amino acids: CASSSIPGRMGYTF.

This chain connects TRBV5-1 to TRBJ2-5; tentative D call: TRBD2 (6 bases). V lost 4 bases and J 2 bases, leaving 18 bases between the germline ends. The CDR3 runs to 16 residues. The germline V gene encodes CDR1 SGHRS and CDR2 YFSETQ. CDR3 sequence: CASSQWRRDRQETQYF. CDR3 nucleotide sequence: TGCGCCAGCAGCCAATGGCGGCGGGATAGACAAGAGACCCAGTACTTC.

V gene TRBV30 combines with J gene TRBJ2-3; tentatively, D is TRBD1 (5 bases). V was shortened by 2 bases and J by 2 bases, with 20 bases between the two germline ends. This CDR3 region has 17 residues. The germline V gene encodes CDR1 GTSNPN and CDR2 SVGIG (reference sequence). The CDR3 DNA follows: TGTGCCTGGAGTCCTTCATGGGATAACAGGCTCACAGATACGCAGTATTTT. Protein product: CAWSPSWDNRLTDTQYF.